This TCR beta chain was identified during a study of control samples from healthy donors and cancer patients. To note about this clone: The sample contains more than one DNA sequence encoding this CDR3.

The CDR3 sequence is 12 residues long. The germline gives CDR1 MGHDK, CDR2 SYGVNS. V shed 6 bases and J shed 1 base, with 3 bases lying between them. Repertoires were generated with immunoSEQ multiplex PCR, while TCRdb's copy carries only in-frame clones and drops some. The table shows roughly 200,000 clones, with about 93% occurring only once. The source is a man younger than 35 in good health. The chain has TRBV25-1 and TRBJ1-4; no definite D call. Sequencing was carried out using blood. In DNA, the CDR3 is TGTGCCAGCAGGCAAACTAATGAAAAACTGTTTTTT. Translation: CASRQTNEKLFF.